These T cell receptor beta chains were read from a single sample in a study of molecular identifiers for immune sequencing clone quantification. From the PCR reads, TCRdb called clonotypes with MiXCR, one entry per CDR3 protein. The table records roughly 100,000 distinct CDR3 sequences, 30% to 45% of them present only once. Sequences were obtained from naive CD8+ T cells from blood, with Jurkat cell RNA spiked in. The source is a human donor in good health. Some libraries in this study had Jurkat cell RNA spiked in. The CDR3 runs from the conserved cysteine through the conserved F or W. Each record gives: CDR3 length, J gene, clone size, D gene, V gene, CDR3 DNA, CDR3 protein. D genes are given only for firm matches. A row's size may be missing; if present it is once, few, many or a size class.

>18|TRBJ2-1|NA|TRBD2|TRBV9
TGTGCCAGCACCTCGACGATAGGTAGCGGGAGCTCCTACAATGAGCAGTTCTTC
CASTSTIGSGSSYNEQFF
>13|TRBJ2-5|many|NA|TRBV13
TGTGCCAGCAGCTTAGGAGGTTATGAGACCCAGTACTTC
CASSLGGYETQYF
>12|TRBJ2-7|many|NA|TRBV7-9
TGTGCCAGCAGCTCAGAGACCTACGAGCAGTACTTC
CASSSETYEQYF
>14|TRBJ1-2|many|NA|TRBV2
TGTGCCAGCAGTGAAGGGGGCAGTACCTATGGCTACACCTTC
CASSEGGSTYGYTF
>18|TRBJ2-6|NA|NA|TRBV13
TGTGCCAGCAGCTCCACCCTAGACATCCTCTCTGGGGCCAACGTCCTGACTTTC
CASSSTLDILSGANVLTF
>18|TRBJ2-6|many|NA|TRBV6-4
TGTGCCAGCAGCCCCACCTGGTCATGGGTCTCTGGGGCCAACGTCCTGACTTTC
CASSPTWSWVSGANVLTF
>13|TRBJ2-4|many|TRBD1|TRBV28
TGTGCCACTCCGGACAGGCAGCCGGACATTCAGTACTTC
CATPDRQPDIQYF
>15|TRBJ2-5|many|TRBD1|TRBV4-3
TGCGCCAGCAGCCATGGGACAGGGACCGAAGAGACCCAGTACTTC
CASSHGTGTEETQYF
>15|TRBJ2-7|NA|TRBD2|TRBV9
TGTGCCAGCTGCCCGGGGGGAGGTCCCTCCTACGAGCAGTACTTC
CASCPGGGPSYEQYF
>17|TRBJ2-3|once|NA|TRBV21-1
TGTGCCAGCAGCAAATCCGGACTAGCGGACTACACAGATACGCAGTATTTT
CASSKSGLADYTDTQYF
>13|TRBJ2-4|once|NA|TRBV9
TGTGCCAGCAGCGTAAGGGCTGGAGACATTCAGTACTTC
CASSVRAGDIQYF
>14|TRBJ1-5|NA|NA|TRBV6-5
TGTGCCAGCAGTTACGGTGGGGCAGGGCAGCCCCAGCATTTT
CASSYGGAGQPQHF
>14|TRBJ2-2|NA|NA|TRBV12-3/TRBV12-4
TGTGCCAGCAGTTTAGCGGGCGTCCCCGGGGAGCTGTTTTTT
CASSLAGVPGELFF
>14|TRBJ2-4|NA|NA|TRBV20-1
TGCAGTGCTAGAGATGTACTAGCCAAAAACATTCAGTACTTC
CSARDVLAKNIQYF
>13|TRBJ2-7|many|NA|TRBV5-4
TGTGCCAGCAGCTTGGAAGCCTCCTACGAGCAGTACTTC
CASSLEASYEQYF
>15|TRBJ2-1|NA|TRBD2|TRBV20-1
TGCAGTGATCCCTGTTGCCAGCGGGAGAACAATGAGCAGTTCTTC
CSDPCCQRENNEQFF
>14|TRBJ2-1|NA|TRBD2|TRBV5-6
TGTGCCAGCAGCCCGGGACTAGCGGGAAATGAGCAGTTCTTC
CASSPGLAGNEQFF
>14|TRBJ2-7|NA|NA|TRBV4-1
TGCGCCAGCAGCCCCGACAAGTATTCCTGCGAGCAGTACTTC
CASSPDKYSCEQYF
>10|TRBJ2-4|NA|NA|TRBV12-2
TGTGCAAGTCGTGTTGTCATTCAGTACTTC
CASRVVIQYF
>14|TRBJ2-3|NA|NA|TRBV6-5
TGTGCCAGCAGCCCTGGGATACTCCCAGATACGCAGTATTTT
CASSPGILPDTQYF
>13|TRBJ2-7|many|TRBD2|TRBV29-1
TGCAGCGTTCTAGGCGGGACTAGGTCCGAGCAGTACTTC
CSVLGGTRSEQYF
>13|TRBJ2-7|NA|NA|TRBV27
TGTGCCAGCAGTCCCCAGTCCCGCTACGAGCAGTACTTC
CASSPQSRYEQYF
>15|TRBJ2-1|NA|NA|TRBV6-2/TRBV6-3
TGTGCCAGCAGTTACTGGGACGCTGCCTATAATGAGCAGTTCTTC
CASSYWDAAYNEQFF
>16|TRBJ2-7|few|TRBD2|TRBV6-2/TRBV6-3
TGTGCCAGCAGTTACTGGCTGGGACTAGCGGTCTACGAGCAGTACTTC
CASSYWLGLAVYEQYF
>14|TRBJ2-1|NA|NA|TRBV6-4
TGTGCCAGCAGTTCAGGGGACGGATACAATGAGCAGTTCTTC
CASSSGDGYNEQFF
>15|TRBJ2-1|many|TRBD2|TRBV28
TGTGCCAGCAGTTTACTAGCGGGAGCCAGACGTCGGGGTTTCTTC
CASSLLAGARRRGFF
>15|TRBJ1-5|many|NA|TRBV7-8
TGTGCCAGCAGCTGGGGGCCCCTGGCCGATCAGCCCCAGCATTTT
CASSWGPLADQPQHF
>14|TRBJ2-2|many|NA|TRBV20-1
TGCAGTTCTTTAAGGGGGATGAACACCGGGGAGCTGTTTTTT
CSSLRGMNTGELFF
>14|TRBJ2-7|few|TRBD2|TRBV29-1
TGCAGCGCTGTAACAAGCGGGAGTCCCTACGAGCAGTACTTC
CSAVTSGSPYEQYF
>15|TRBJ2-7|few|TRBD1|TRBV4-3
TGCGCCAGCAGCCAACCGGGACAGGGTTCCCACGAGCAGTACTTC
CASSQPGQGSHEQYF
>14|TRBJ1-1|many|NA|TRBV6-6
TGTGCCAGCAGTTTGGGCGGCATGAACACTGAAGCTTTCTTT
CASSLGGMNTEAFF
>14|TRBJ1-4|few|NA|TRBV12-3/TRBV12-4
TGTGCCAGCAGTCGGGACGGCCCAAATGAAAAACTGTTTTTT
CASSRDGPNEKLFF
>12|TRBJ2-7|many|NA|TRBV28
TGTGCCAGCAGTTTCCCCACGTCCGGGCAGTACTTC
CASSFPTSGQYF
>12|TRBJ1-2|NA|NA|TRBV28
TGTGCCAGCAGCCGCACCGGGGCTGGCTACACCTTC
CASSRTGAGYTF
>15|TRBJ2-3|few|NA|TRBV28
TGTGCCAGCAGTCCCGGACCCAAATGGGCAGATACGCAGTATTTT
CASSPGPKWADTQYF
>16|TRBJ2-3|NA|NA|TRBV9
TGTGCCAGCAGCGCTAGAGTACAACCTAGCACAGATACGCAGTATTTT
CASSARVQPSTDTQYF
>14|TRBJ2-7|many|NA|TRBV5-6
TGTGCCAGCAGCTTTGGGACCGGGGCCTACGAGCAGTACTTC
CASSFGTGAYEQYF
>15|TRBJ1-1|many|TRBD1|TRBV27
TGTGCCAGCAGTTCCCCCGGGACAGGGGGGACTGAAGCTTTCTTT
CASSSPGTGGTEAFF
>17|TRBJ2-1|many|NA|TRBV9
TGTGCCAGCAGCCCACCCTCCGCCGGGTCCTCCTACAATGAGCAGTTCTTC
CASSPPSAGSSYNEQFF
>14|TRBJ2-7|NA|TRBD1|TRBV29-1
TGCAGCGTTGAAGTGGGGACAGAGATCCACGAGCAGTACTTC
CSVEVGTEIHEQYF
>16|TRBJ2-1|few|NA|TRBV13
TGTGCCAGCAGCTTCCCCGGGGCAGGGGTCCGTCATGAGCAGTTCTTC
CASSFPGAGVRHEQFF
>15|TRBJ2-7|many|NA|TRBV7-6
TGTGCCAGCAGCTTAGAAGGACGGCTCTCCTACGAGCAGTACTTC
CASSLEGRLSYEQYF
>13|TRBJ1-2|NA|NA|TRBV27
TGTGCCAGCAGTTTACTTGGAGCCTATGGCTACGCCTTC
CASSLLGAYGYAF
>14|TRBJ2-1|NA|TRBD2|TRBV14
TGTGCCAGCAGCCTAACGGGAGCGGGGGATGAGCAGTTCTTC
CASSLTGAGDEQFF